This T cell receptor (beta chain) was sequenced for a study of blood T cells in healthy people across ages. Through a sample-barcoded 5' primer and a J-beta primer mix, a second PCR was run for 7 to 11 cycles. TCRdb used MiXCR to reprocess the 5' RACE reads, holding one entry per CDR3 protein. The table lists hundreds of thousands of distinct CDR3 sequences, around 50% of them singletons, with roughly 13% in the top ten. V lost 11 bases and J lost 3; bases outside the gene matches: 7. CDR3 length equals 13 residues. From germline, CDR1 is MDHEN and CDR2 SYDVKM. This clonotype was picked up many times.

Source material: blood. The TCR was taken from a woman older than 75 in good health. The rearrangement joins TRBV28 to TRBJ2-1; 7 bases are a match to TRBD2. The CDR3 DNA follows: TGTGCCTTCTCCACGGGGGGCTACAATGAGCAGTTCTTC. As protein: CAFSTGGYNEQFF.